Reported below is one T cell receptor (beta chain). The antigen remains unidentified. This sample stems from a study of T cell responses to AZD1222 COVID-19 vaccine. On the study more broadly: Pooling was applied to second doses at about 4 or about 12 weeks. Notes on the study in general: The study reported that nearly half of spike-specific TCRs target unmutated variant regions. There were mostly white British donors and more females than males, and clonal diversity was possibly underestimated. Only 5 to 7 AZD1222 recipients tested seropositive at baseline.

The V gene end was trimmed by 4 bases and the J gene end by 4 bases; junction bases not matched to a gene: 7. Germline V gene sequence: CDR1 SGHNT, CDR2 YYREEE (reference sequence). The length of the CDR3 is 15 residues. Profiling relied on immunoSEQ multiplex PCR, and the TCRdb table lists in-frame clones only, not all of them. The table lists under 110,000 clones, about 90% of them singletons, with approximately 15% in the top ten. This receptor was taken from an adult in good health. The input for sequencing was peripheral blood, taken on day 0 of AZD1222 vaccination. The chain recombines TRBV5-4 with TRBJ1-1, with 10 bases fitting TRBD1. CDR3 amino acids: CASSTGTGVITEAFF. The DNA of the CDR3 is TGTGCCAGCAGCACCGGGACAGGGGTGATCACTGAAGCTTTCTTT.